This T cell receptor (beta chain) originates from a study of blood T cell repertoires in COVID-19. Across the study: The origin of the acute and convalescent COVID-19 samples was the United States, Italy and Spain. PBMCs, B-cell-depleted T cells, or T cells provided the cDNA or gDNA that made up the material.

The CDR3 covers 15 residues. Germline assignment: CDR1 LGHDT and CDR2 YNNKEL (reference sequence). V lost 5 bases and J lost 7; bases outside the gene matches: 10. In the original workflow: Estimates of nucleated cell counts were drawn from the amplification of reference gene primers. The method was immunoSEQ multiplex PCR; TCRdb's version includes in-frame clones alone and lacks a portion of them. The V and J calls and the clone size are those of that table, but D and trimming were determined from the DNA. Here the sample spans about 230,000 clones, around 83% being singletons. The chain uses TRBV3-1 (or the pseudogene TRBV3-2) and TRBJ2-2; the match to TRBD2 covers 7 bases. Sequenced input: peripheral blood. This clonotype was sampled from an elderly man with acute or convalescent COVID-19. The DNA for the CDR3 is TGTGCCAGCAGCTATTCCGGGACTAAGAACGGGGAGCTGTTTTTT. It codes for CASSYSGTKNGELFF.